This T cell receptor (beta chain) was identified in a study of blood T cell repertoires in COVID-19. The assay was immunoSEQ multiplex PCR, and TCRdb's table has in-frame clones only and misses some. Among around 180,000 clones listed, about 89% were seen once. With 4 bases removed from V and 2 bases from J, the gap between germline ends came to 11 bases. CDR3 length: 14 amino acids. CDR1 and CDR2 from the germline V gene are SQVTM and ANQGSEA. The chain is built from TRBV29-1 and TRBJ1-4; D may be TRBD1 (6 bases). The TCR originated in a man in his forties with active or convalescent COVID-19. Material: peripheral blood. DNA for the CDR3: TGCAGCGTTGGGTCCGGACAGACTAATGAAAAACTGTTTTTT. It encodes CSVGSGQTNEKLFF.